This TCR beta chain was identified in a study of cytomegalovirus exposure and HLA in healthy donors. Regarding the study as a whole: Some TCR beta chains (about 180 of them) were listed as cytomegalovirus-associated.

This clone was seen a handful of times. Its antigen is undetermined. Germline V gene sequence: CDR1 KGHSH, CDR2 LQKENI. Trimming removed 4 bases at V and 0 bases at J, with 13 bases between. This CDR3 has 15 residues. The PCR ran on 60 Vbeta and 13 Jbeta primers. Sequencing was performed with immunoSEQ multiplex PCR; in TCRdb, only in-frame clones are kept and a portion is missing. The table records fewer than 120,000 clones, about 73% of them present only once. The receptor was isolated from a woman aged 30 to 39 in good health and CMV-seronegative. Sequencing was done on a sample of PBMCs. The gene calls are TRBV18 and TRBJ2-7; D is ambiguous. This CDR3 reads CASSRGNRDSYEQYF. CDR3 bases: TGTGCCAGCTCACGTGGTAACAGAGACTCCTACGAGCAGTACTTC. Together with reference TRBV18 and TRBJ2-7, the CDR3 gives the full variable domain: NAGVMQNPRHLVRRRGQEARLRCSPMKGHSHVYWYRQLPEEGLKFMVYLQKENIIDESGMPKERFSAEFPKEGPSILRIQQVVRGDSAAYFCASSRGNRDSYEQYFGPGTRLTVT.